Presented here are 31 T cell receptor beta chains from one specimen sequenced in a study of control samples from healthy donors and cancer patients. Here immunoSEQ multiplex PCR was the method, and the copy in TCRdb shows in-frame clones only, minus some. Counted here are under 200,000 clones, around 93% occurring once; the ten biggest clones make up 4.1%. Sample: blood. The receptors stem from a woman between 55 and 75 years old in good health.

The chain uses TRBV9 and TRBJ2-7, with 8 bases aligning to TRBD1. This CDR3 contains 16 residues. The V gene's germline CDR1 is SGDLS and CDR2 YYNGEE. V trimming: 2 bases; J trimming: 4 bases; junction bases outside the gene matches: 11. CDR3 bases: TGTGCCAGCAGCGTGGGACAGGCTGAAATCGGTTACGAGCAGTACTTC. Its protein product is CASSVGQAEIGYEQYF.

The chain links TRBV7-2 to TRBJ1-1; unclear D gene. The V gene's germline CDR1 is SGHTA and CDR2 FQGNSA. V lost 1 base, J lost 0 bases, and 12 bases lay in between. The CDR3 spans 16 residues. The CDR3 DNA reads as TGTGCCAGCAGCTTAGTTGAAACAAGAATGAACACTGAAGCTTTCTTT. Protein sequence: CASSLVETRMNTEAFF.

V and J are TRBV10-3 and TRBJ1-5, with D perhaps matching TRBD1 (5 bases). Trimming removed 4 bases from V and 2 bases from J, with 12 bases in between. CDR3 length equals 15 residues. From germline, CDR1 is ENHRY and CDR2 SYGVKD. This CDR3 reads CAISGGVDGNQPQHF. As DNA, the CDR3 is TGTGCCATCAGTGGAGGGGTGGACGGCAATCAGCCCCAGCATTTT.

This clone was seen more than once but under ten times. This chain uses TRBV5-1 with TRBJ1-4; D call uncertain. Trimming shortened V by 0 bases and J by 2 bases, and 11 bases separated the two germline ends. The germline gives CDR1 SGHRS, CDR2 YFSETQ. CDR3 length: 16 residues. The chain's CDR3 is CASSLAGVGTNEKLFF. The CDR3, as DNA: TGCGCCAGCAGCTTGGCCGGTGTGGGGACTAATGAAAAACTGTTTTTT.

V gene TRBV9 combines with J gene TRBJ2-4; D might be TRBD1 or TRBD2, each matching 5 bases. The germline gives CDR1 SGDLS, CDR2 YYNGEE. This CDR3 is built from 15 residues. The V end was cut by 2 bases, the J end by 1 base, with 10 bases between. CDR3 in amino acids: CASSVGATAKNIQYF. CDR3 nucleotide sequence: TGTGCCAGCAGCGTCGGGGCTACGGCCAAAAACATTCAGTACTTC.

CDR3 bases: TGTGCCACCAGTGCCCGGGATGGTGAGCAGTTCTTC. Its protein product is CATSARDGEQFF. The V and J genes are TRBV24-1 and TRBJ2-1; D is perhaps TRBD2 (5 bases). V lost 5 bases and J 9 bases, leaving 10 bases between the germline ends. The CDR3 is made up of 12 amino acids. Germline CDR1 KGHDR, CDR2 SFDVKD.

The gene calls are TRBV3-1 (or the pseudogene TRBV3-2) and TRBJ2-5; TRBD2 agrees at 7 bases. The ends lost 6 bases at V and 2 bases at J; junction bases unmatched: 12. The CDR3 is made up of 16 amino acids. Germline-derived CDR1 and CDR2 are LGHDT and YNNKEL (reference sequence). The chain's CDR3 is CASSTEASGTQETQYF. The CDR3 DNA sequence: TGTGCCAGCAGTACGGAGGCTAGCGGAACACAAGAGACCCAGTACTTC.

CDR3 protein: CASSSLAGDTGELFF. CDR3 nucleotide sequence: TGTGCCAGCAGTTCTTTAGCGGGGGACACCGGGGAGCTGTTTTTT. This chain joins TRBV6-2 or TRBV6-3 and TRBJ2-2; 9 nucleotides line up with TRBD2. V lost 4 bases and J lost 3; bases outside the gene matches: 3. This CDR3 has 15 amino acids. CDR1 and CDR2 (germline): MNHEY, SVGEGT.

The rearrangement uses TRBV11-3 and TRBJ2-1; 12 nucleotides align to TRBD2. The CDR3 is 15 residues long. Germline lookup yields CDR1 SGHNT and CDR2 YENEEA. V was pared by 1 base and J by 10 bases, with 5 bases of the junction left unmatched. CDR3: CASSLGLAGAPEQFF. The CDR3 DNA is TGTGCCAGCAGCTTAGGACTAGCGGGGGCCCCGGAGCAGTTCTTC.

The chain couples TRBV18 to TRBJ2-1; 11 bases align to TRBD2. Germline-derived CDR1 and CDR2 are KGHSH and LQKENI. The length of the CDR3 is 16 residues. J lost 9 bases, V lost 0 bases, and 7 bases had no gene match. The CDR3 region has the DNA TGTGCCAGCTCACCACCTTCTAGCGGGGGGCCGTCTGAGCAGTTCTTC. Translating it yields CASSPPSSGGPSEQFF.

In nucleotides, the CDR3 is TGTGCCAGCAGCTTAGAAGGGGATGCGTATTACGAGGAGACCCAGTACTTC. It is translated as CASSLEGDAYYEETQYF. The rearrangement uses TRBV7-8 and TRBJ2-5, with D possibly being TRBD1 (5 bases). V was trimmed by 1 base and J by 5 bases, leaving 20 bases between them. Germline V lookup: CDR1 SGHVS, CDR2 FQNEAQ. The CDR3 consists of 17 residues.

This chain joins TRBV2 and TRBJ1-1; 10 nucleotides align to TRBD1. The CDR3 totals 15 residues. Germline CDR1 is SNHLY and CDR2 is FYNNEI. Losses at the gene ends were 7 bases for V and 4 bases for J; bases not matched to a gene: 9. In DNA, the CDR3 is TGTGCCAGCACATTCGACAGGGGGCGAAGCACTGAAGCTTTCTTT. Translated, it gives CASTFDRGRSTEAFF.

This sequence joins TRBV7-9 and TRBJ2-6; D is undetermined. The CDR3 is 14 amino acids. V was trimmed by 5 bases and J by 2 bases, leaving 7 bases between them. Germline loops: CDR1 SEHNR, CDR2 FQNEAQ (reference sequence). CDR3 in DNA: TGTGCCAGCAGCCGACAAACTGGGGCCAACGTCCTGACTTTC. Translated, it gives CASSRQTGANVLTF.

This clone has more than one count but fewer than ten. The chain carries TRBV7-2 and TRBJ1-2, with D hard to call. CDR3 length: 15 amino acids. The germline CDR1 and CDR2 sequences are SGHTA and FQGNSA. V gave up 5 bases and J gave up 4 bases, with 17 bases separating them. The CDR3 reads CASSPSALRGYGYTF. The CDR3 DNA follows: TGTGCCAGCAGCCCATCCGCACTGCGAGGCTATGGCTACACCTTC.

The count of this clone is one. The rearrangement joins TRBV12-3 or TRBV12-4 to TRBJ1-1; D gene ambiguous. The CDR3 extends over 11 amino acids. Trimming left V 6 bases short and J 2 bases short, with 4 bases between. This chain's CDR3 is CASRTNTEAFF. The CDR3 DNA follows: TGTGCCAGCAGGACAAACACTGAAGCTTTCTTT.

The chain recombines TRBV27 with TRBJ1-5, with D uncertain. Germline V CDR1 and CDR2: MNHEY, SMNVEV (reference sequence). The CDR3 runs 16 residues. Trimming shortened V by 7 bases and J by 0 bases, and 16 bases separated the two germline ends. The CDR3, as DNA: TGTGCCAGCAACGAGGGTTCCCCTTATAGCAATCAGCCCCAGCATTTT. Its protein is CASNEGSPYSNQPQHF.

The chain links TRBV6-2 or TRBV6-3 to TRBJ2-3; D unresolved. Trimming took 4 bases from V and 6 from J, leaving 11 bases between them. The length of the CDR3 is 13 residues. Germline CDR1 reads MNHEY; CDR2 reads SVGEGT. CDR3 region: CASSFPVGDTQYF. For the CDR3, the DNA is TGTGCCAGCAGTTTTCCAGTGGGGGATACGCAGTATTTT.

This chain joins TRBV3-1 (or the pseudogene TRBV3-2) and TRBJ2-1; 11 bases fit TRBD2. With V trimmed by 5 bases and J by 4 bases, 4 bases remained unmatched. CDR1 and CDR2 (germline): LGHDT, YNNKEL (reference sequence). This CDR3 has 15 amino acids. Here the CDR3 reads CASSTSGGGYNEQFF. As DNA, the CDR3 is TGTGCCAGCAGCACTAGCGGGGGCGGTTACAATGAGCAGTTCTTC.

The chain employs TRBV4-2 and TRBJ2-1; 11 bases are a match to TRBD2. This CDR3 region has 17 residues. Per the germline V gene, CDR1 is LGHNA and CDR2 is YNFKEQ. V dropped 3 bases and J dropped 4; count of bases not matched to a gene: 8. The CDR3 sequence: CASSQRQLAGEYNEQFF. As DNA, the CDR3 is TGTGCCAGCAGCCAGCGACAACTAGCGGGGGAATACAATGAGCAGTTCTTC.

The chain is built from TRBV19 and TRBJ1-2; D perhaps matches TRBD1 (5 bases). This CDR3 comprises 13 residues. Germline CDR1 reads LNHDA; CDR2 reads SQIVND (reference sequence). With 6 bases removed from V and 8 bases from J, the gap between germline ends came to 16 bases. CDR3 loop: CASRTLAGSGYTF. The CDR3, as DNA: TGTGCCAGTAGAACCCTCGCAGGGAGCGGCTACACCTTC.

This chain joins TRBV18 and TRBJ2-7; weak D call: TRBD1 (6 bases). The length of the CDR3 is 14 residues. The V end was cut by 3 bases, the J end by 2 bases, with 11 bases between. Germline V CDR1 and CDR2: KGHSH, LQKENI. CDR3 region: CASSPETGPYEQYF. The CDR3 nucleotides are TGTGCCAGCTCACCCGAGACAGGTCCCTACGAGCAGTACTTC.

The gene calls are TRBV3-1 (or the pseudogene TRBV3-2) and TRBJ2-3; 8 nucleotides line up with TRBD2. V shed 3 bases, J shed 4 bases, and the junction held 3 bases outside the gene matches. From germline, CDR1 is LGHDT and CDR2 YNNKEL (reference sequence). The length of the CDR3 is 14 residues. The CDR3 coding sequence is TGTGCCAGCAGCCATCGGGGGGGGGCAGATACGCAGTATTTT. This gives the protein CASSHRGGADTQYF.

The V gene is TRBV5-1, the J gene TRBJ2-3; D not resolved. Trimming stripped 0 bases from V and 3 bases from J, with 17 bases between. The CDR3 sequence is 17 residues long. Germline-derived CDR1 and CDR2 are SGHRS and YFSETQ. The CDR3 nucleotides are TGCGCCAGCAGCTTGGCCCCACAGCCGGGCCCAACAGATACGCAGTATTTT. Its translation: CASSLAPQPGPTDTQYF.

In its sample, this clone was seen once. The rearrangement uses TRBV7-9 and TRBJ1-1; D possibly corresponds to TRBD1 (5 bases). From germline, CDR1 is SEHNR and CDR2 FQNEAQ (reference sequence). Trimming removed 3 bases from V and 3 bases from J, with 11 bases in between. The CDR3 totals 14 residues. The CDR3 DNA reads TGTGCCAGCAGCTTGCAGGGTTCGTACACTGAAGCTTTCTTT. Amino acids: CASSLQGSYTEAFF.

The CDR3 DNA sequence: TGCAGCGTTGAACAGGCAGATACGCAGTATTTT. Residues: CSVEQADTQYF. This sequence joins TRBV29-1 and TRBJ2-3; D unresolved. Trimming cost V 2 bases and J 4 bases, with 4 bases left between them. This CDR3 contains 11 residues. Per the germline V gene, CDR1 is SQVTM and CDR2 is ANQGSEA.

The chain links TRBV10-1 to TRBJ1-3; D might be TRBD1 (6 bases). Germline CDR1 WNHNN, CDR2 SYGVQD (reference sequence). The CDR3 extends over 17 amino acids. The V gene lost 6 bases and the J gene lost 2 bases, with 20 bases spanning the gap. Here the CDR3 DNA reads TGCGCCAGCAGGCCCGGACAGCCCGGGCCTACTGGAAACACCATATATTTT. Residues: CASRPGQPGPTGNTIYF.

This sequence joins TRBV7-9 and TRBJ1-6; TRBD1 matches at 7 bases. This CDR3 has 14 residues. Germline V gene sequence: CDR1 SEHNR, CDR2 FQNEAQ (reference sequence). With 5 bases clipped from V and 8 bases from J, the junction kept 6 bases outside the gene matches. CDR3 loop: CASSRGTAHSPLHF. The CDR3 nucleotides read TGTGCCAGCAGCCGCGGGACAGCCCATTCACCCCTCCACTTT.

The chain links TRBV27 to TRBJ1-2; 8 bases are shared with TRBD1. The CDR3 spans 16 residues. CDR1 is MNHEY and CDR2 is SMNVEV in the germline V gene (reference sequence). The trim removed 0 bases at V and 7 bases at J, leaving 10 bases unmatched. This chain's CDR3 is CASSLSGDRPSGGYTF. The CDR3 DNA reads as TGTGCCAGCAGTTTATCGGGGGACAGGCCCAGCGGTGGCTACACCTTC.

The genes are TRBV2 and TRBJ1-2, with unresolved D. The ends were cut back, 6 bases at V and 5 bases at J, with 4 bases in the middle. CDR3 length: 10 amino acids. Per the germline V gene, CDR1 is SNHLY and CDR2 is FYNNEI. CDR3 region: CASSLYGYTF. The DNA for the CDR3 is TGTGCCAGCAGCCTGTATGGCTACACCTTC.

The chain is built from TRBV7-2 and TRBJ2-7; tentatively, D is TRBD1 (5 bases). V shed 2 bases and J shed 6 bases, with 14 bases lying between them. Germline lookup yields CDR1 SGHTA and CDR2 FQGNSA. The CDR3 totals 14 residues. The CDR3 is CASSLIGQGREQYF. The CDR3 bases are TGTGCCAGCAGCTTAATTGGCCAGGGCCGCGAGCAGTACTTC.

The chain employs TRBV7-9 and TRBJ1-2; D is unresolved. CDR1 and CDR2 (germline): SEHNR, FQNEAQ (reference sequence). This CDR3 spans 13 amino acids. V dropped 6 bases and J dropped 8 bases, with 16 bases sitting between them. CDR3 sequence (DNA): TGTGCCAGCAGTTTGTTGGGCCTGGAAGGCTACACCTTC. Translation gives CASSLLGLEGYTF.